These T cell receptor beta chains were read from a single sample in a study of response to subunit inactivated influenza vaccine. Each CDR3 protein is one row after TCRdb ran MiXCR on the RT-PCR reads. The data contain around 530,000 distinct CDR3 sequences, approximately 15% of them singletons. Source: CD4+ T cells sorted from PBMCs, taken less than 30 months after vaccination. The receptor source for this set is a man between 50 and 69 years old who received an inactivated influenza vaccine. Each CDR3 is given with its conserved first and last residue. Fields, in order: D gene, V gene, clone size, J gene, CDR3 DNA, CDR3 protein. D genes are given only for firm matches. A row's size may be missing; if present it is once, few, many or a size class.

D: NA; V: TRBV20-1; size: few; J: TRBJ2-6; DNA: TGCAGTGCTAGAGAGCCAGGAACCGGGGCCAACGTCCTGACTTTC; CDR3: CSAREPGTGANVLTF
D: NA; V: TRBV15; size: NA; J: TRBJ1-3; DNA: TGTGCCACCAGCAGAGATGACAGCTCTGGAAACACCATATATTTT; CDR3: CATSRDDSSGNTIYF
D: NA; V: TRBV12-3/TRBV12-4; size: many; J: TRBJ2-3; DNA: TGTGCCAGCACCGACCGCCGGGGCCGAACGGGCACAGATACGCAGTATTTT; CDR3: CASTDRRGRTGTDTQYF
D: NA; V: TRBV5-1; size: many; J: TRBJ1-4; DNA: TGCGCCAGCAGCTGGGCCGGAGGGGATGAAAAACTGTTTTTT; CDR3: CASSWAGGDEKLFF
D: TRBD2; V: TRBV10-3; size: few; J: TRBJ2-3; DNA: TGTGCCATCAACGGTGTAGCGGGGGAGCGTAGCACAGATACGCAGTATTTT; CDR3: CAINGVAGERSTDTQYF
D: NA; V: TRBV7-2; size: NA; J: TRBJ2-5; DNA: TGTGCCAGCAGCCCCCCGAATCGCGGGATCAGGGGGACCCAGTACTTC; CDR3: CASSPPNRGIRGTQYF
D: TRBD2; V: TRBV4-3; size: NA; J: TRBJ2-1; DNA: TGCGCCAGCAGCCCGAGCGGGGGGGGTGGCAATGAGCAGTTCTTC; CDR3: CASSPSGGGGNEQFF
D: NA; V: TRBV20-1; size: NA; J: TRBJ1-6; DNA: TGCAGTGTCCGTGCGGGTGGCTATTCACCCCTCCACTTT; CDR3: CSVRAGGYSPLHF
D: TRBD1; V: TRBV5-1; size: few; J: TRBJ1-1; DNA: TGCGCCAGCAGCCCTTCAGGGACAGGGGGCACTGAAGCTTTCTTT; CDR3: CASSPSGTGGTEAFF
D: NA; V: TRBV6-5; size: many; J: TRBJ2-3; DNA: TGTGCCAGCACCAACCCAGATACGCAGTATTTT; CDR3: CASTNPDTQYF
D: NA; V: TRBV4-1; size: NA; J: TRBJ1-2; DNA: TGCGCCAGCAGCCCTGAGAGGACGGCGTCCTATGGCTACACCTTC; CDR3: CASSPERTASYGYTF
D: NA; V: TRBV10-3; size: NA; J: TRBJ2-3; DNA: TGTGCCACGAGTGTACAGGGAGGCCGCACAGATACGCAGTATTTT; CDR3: CATSVQGGRTDTQYF
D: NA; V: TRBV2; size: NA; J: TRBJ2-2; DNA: TGTGCCAGCACTGTCTCGAGGGACACCGGGGAGCTGTTTTTT; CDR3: CASTVSRDTGELFF
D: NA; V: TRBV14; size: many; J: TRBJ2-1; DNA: TGTGCCAGCAGCCAAGAGTTGATAGTCAATGAGCAGTTCTTC; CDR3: CASSQELIVNEQFF
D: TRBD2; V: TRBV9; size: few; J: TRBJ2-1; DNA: TGTGCCAGCAGCGGAGGGAGACTACTAGCGGGAGACTACAATGAGCAGTTCTTC; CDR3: CASSGGRLLAGDYNEQFF
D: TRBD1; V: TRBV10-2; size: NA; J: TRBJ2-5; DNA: TGCGCCAGCAGTGAGAGGATTGGCCCAGGGGGCAGGGAGACCCAGTACTTC; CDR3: CASSERIGPGGRETQYF
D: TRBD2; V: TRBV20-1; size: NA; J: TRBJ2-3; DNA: TGCAGTGCTCGACTAGCGGGAGTACCAGATACGCAGTATTTT; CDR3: CSARLAGVPDTQYF
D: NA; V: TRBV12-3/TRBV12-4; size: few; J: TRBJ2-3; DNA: TGTGCCAGCAGTTTAATGCTGGATACAGATACGCAGTATTTT; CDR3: CASSLMLDTDTQYF
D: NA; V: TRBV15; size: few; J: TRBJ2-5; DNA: TGTGCCACCAGCAGAGGCGGCCAAGTGGAGACCCAGTACTTC; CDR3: CATSRGGQVETQYF
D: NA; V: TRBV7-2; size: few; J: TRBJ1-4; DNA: TGTGCCAGCAGCTTAGGGAGTTTAGGGAGAGGTGAAAAACTGTTTTTT; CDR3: CASSLGSLGRGEKLFF
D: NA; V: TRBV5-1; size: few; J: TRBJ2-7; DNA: TGCGCCAGCAGCTTGGCGCCCGGACACTACGAGCAGTACTTC; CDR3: CASSLAPGHYEQYF
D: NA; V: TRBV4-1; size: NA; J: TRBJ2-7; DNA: TGCGCCAGCAGCCCATCTCAGGCCCGCTCCTACGAGCAGTACTTC; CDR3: CASSPSQARSYEQYF
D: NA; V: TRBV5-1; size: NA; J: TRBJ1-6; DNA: TGCGCCAGCAGCTTGAGGGTGGTGGGTCCACCCCTCCACTTT; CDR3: CASSLRVVGPPLHF
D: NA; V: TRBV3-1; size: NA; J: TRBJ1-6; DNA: TGTGCCAGCAGCCAAGAATTGGGCAGGACTAATTCACCCCTCCACTTT; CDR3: CASSQELGRTNSPLHF
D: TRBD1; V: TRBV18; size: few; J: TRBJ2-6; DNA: TGTGCCAGCTACGGACAGGGAGATGGGGCCAACGTCCTGACTTTC; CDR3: CASYGQGDGANVLTF
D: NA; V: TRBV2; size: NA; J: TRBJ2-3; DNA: TGTGCCAGCAGTGACAGGGTCTTTGAAAATACGCAGTATTTT; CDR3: CASSDRVFENTQYF
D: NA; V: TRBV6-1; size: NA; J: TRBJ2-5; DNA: TGTGCCAGCAGCGGCACGAGCGCCAGCCAAGAGACCCAGTACTTC; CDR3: CASSGTSASQETQYF
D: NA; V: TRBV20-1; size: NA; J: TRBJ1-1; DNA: TGCAGTGCTAACGGGGGGGTGAACACTGAAGCTTTCTTT; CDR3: CSANGGVNTEAFF